This passage covers 22 T cell receptor beta chains from one sample sequenced in a study of Ad26.COV2.S vaccination and SARS-CoV-2 variants. Libraries were prepared by immunoSEQ multiplex PCR; TCRdb keeps only in-frame clonotypes and omits some of them. The sample lists around 340,000 clones; 75% to 90% were seen once. Treatment specified: approximately 18 received Ad26.COV2.S at low or high dose, single or two shots; about 5 received placebo; per-sample allocation not given. Vaccine and placebo recipients were sampled on day 63 after the first injection. The sequenced sample was peripheral blood, obtained in a trial of Ad26.COV2.S vaccine versus placebo. All receptors come from a person between 18 and 59 years old who received the Ad26.COV2.S COVID-19 vaccine or a placebo.

V is TRBV4-3 and J is TRBJ2-3, with TRBD2 identical over 7 bases. V lost 1 base and J lost 4; bases outside the gene matches: 11. There are 17 residues in the CDR3. Germline CDR1 is LGHNA and CDR2 is YSLEER. CDR3 sequence reads: CASSQGEWEGRADTQYF. CDR3 in DNA: TGCGCCAGCAGCCAAGGAGAGTGGGAGGGTAGGGCAGATACGCAGTATTTT.

The DNA of the CDR3 is TGTGCCAGCAGGGGACTAGCGGGGAACTCTGGGGCCAACGTCCTGACTTTC. Its protein is CASRGLAGNSGANVLTF. The chain combines TRBV7-9 with TRBJ2-6, with 13 bases that match TRBD2. Germline loops: CDR1 SEHNR, CDR2 FQNEAQ (reference sequence). J was trimmed by 0 bases and V by 6 bases; bases with no gene match: 2. CDR3 size: 17 residues.

Points on this clone: Other DNA sequences in the sample encode the same CDR3. This sequence joins TRBV3-1 (or the pseudogene TRBV3-2) and TRBJ2-1, with TRBD2 matching over 10 bases. CDR1 and CDR2 from the germline V gene are LGHDT and YNNKEL (reference sequence). J gave up 3 bases and V 1 base, and 0 bases lay outside the gene matches. The CDR3 is made up of 15 amino acids. The CDR3 nucleotides read TGTGCCAGCAGCCAAGCTAGCGGGAGCTACAATGAGCAGTTCTTC. Its protein is CASSQASGSYNEQFF.

The rearrangement joins TRBV12-3 or TRBV12-4 to TRBJ2-7; tentative D call: TRBD1 (5 bases). The CDR3 runs 13 residues. Trimming cost V 4 bases and J 2 bases, with 9 bases left between them. CDR3 loop: CASSYDSTYEQYF. The CDR3 DNA is TGTGCCAGCAGTTATGACAGCACCTACGAGCAGTACTTC.

The J gene is TRBJ1-2, the V gene TRBV6-2 or TRBV6-3, with 7 nucleotides matching TRBD1. The CDR3 loop spans 13 amino acids. Germline V gives CDR1 MNHEY, CDR2 SVGEGT. Unmatched junction bases numbered 1, after V lost 4 bases and J lost 2 bases. CDR3 loop: CASSLQGNYGYTF. The CDR3 bases are TGTGCCAGCAGTTTACAGGGGAACTATGGCTACACCTTC.

This chain connects TRBV7-2 to TRBJ1-5; 7 nucleotides line up with TRBD1. The CDR3 loop spans 14 amino acids. Germline V gene sequence: CDR1 SGHTA, CDR2 FQGNSA. V lost 5 bases and J lost 7; bases outside the gene matches: 8. The CDR3 DNA reads as TGTGCCAGCAGCCCCGACAGGGAACAACAGCCCCAGCATTTT. This gives the protein CASSPDREQQPQHF.

The J gene is TRBJ1-5, the V gene TRBV7-8, with D perhaps matching TRBD1 (5 bases). Germline V gene data show CDR1 as SGHVS and CDR2 as FQNEAQ. Trimming cost V 5 bases and J 5 bases, with 13 bases left between them. The CDR3 totals 14 residues. This CDR3 reads CASSPRGSDQPQHF. The CDR3 nucleotides are TGTGCCAGCAGCCCCCGGGGGAGCGATCAGCCCCAGCATTTT.

The V and J genes are TRBV7-9 and TRBJ2-6; 8 positions match TRBD2. The CDR3 totals 19 residues. CDR1 SEHNR and CDR2 FQNEAQ come from the germline V gene (reference sequence). V lost 2 bases and J lost 0; bases outside the gene matches: 9. CDR3 sequence reads: CASSLKDPGGLSGANVLTF. The CDR3 DNA reads TGTGCCAGCAGCTTAAAGGATCCGGGAGGGCTCTCTGGGGCCAACGTCCTGACTTTC.

The chain has TRBV5-1 and TRBJ2-7; D is possibly TRBD2 (7 bases). The CDR3 has 14 amino acids. Looked up from germline, CDR1 is SGHRS and CDR2 is YFSETQ. V was clipped by 4 bases and J by 5 bases, with 16 bases between them. CDR3 protein: CASSHRDYGNEQYF. In DNA form, the CDR3 reads TGCGCCAGCAGCCACAGGGACTACGGGAACGAGCAGTACTTC.

The chain uses TRBV11-2 and TRBJ1-4; 8 positions agree with TRBD1. J lost 8 bases, V lost 5 bases, and 13 bases had no gene match. The CDR3 contains 16 residues. Germline loops: CDR1 SGHAT, CDR2 FQNNGV. The CDR3 sequence: CASSLGGAGGREKLFF. In DNA form, the CDR3 reads TGTGCCAGCAGCCTCGGGGGGGCAGGGGGCAGAGAAAAACTGTTTTTT.

The V gene is TRBV24-1, the J gene TRBJ2-3; D ambiguous. With 4 bases removed from V and 3 bases from J, the gap between germline ends came to 13 bases. Germline assignment: CDR1 KGHDR and CDR2 SFDVKD. The CDR3 is 15 residues long. CDR3 DNA sequence: TGTGCCACCAGTGAGCCTTCGGAAGTAACAGATACGCAGTATTTT. This codes for CATSEPSEVTDTQYF.

V and J are TRBV9 and TRBJ2-2, with no clear D. Germline CDR1 is SGDLS and CDR2 is YYNGEE. The CDR3 is 16 residues long. Trimming left V 1 base short and J 0 bases short, with 10 bases between. The CDR3 is CASSVMSGANTGELFF. DNA for the CDR3: TGTGCCAGCAGCGTAATGTCTGGGGCGAACACCGGGGAGCTGTTTTTT.

The rearrangement links TRBV18 to TRBJ1-1, with a tentative D call TRBD1 (6 bases). CDR1 KGHSH and CDR2 LQKENI come from the germline V gene. The CDR3 has 17 residues. Trimming left V 3 bases short and J 0 bases short, with 17 bases between. CDR3 residues: CASSPSDLGALNTEAFF. The CDR3 region has the DNA TGTGCCAGCTCACCGTCTGATTTGGGGGCATTGAACACTGAAGCTTTCTTT.

The chain is built from TRBV14 and TRBJ1-5; no clear D gene. The CDR3 runs to 17 residues. Deletions cut 1 base from V and 4 bases from J, with 17 bases between. In germline, CDR1 is SGHDN, CDR2 FVKESK. CDR3 in DNA: TGTGCCAGCAGCCAAGTTGTCTCTGCAAATAGGAATCAGCCCCAGCATTTT. Translation: CASSQVVSANRNQPQHF.

This clone was recorded many times. J is TRBJ1-3 and V is TRBV14; possibly TRBD1 for D (5 bases). This CDR3 is built from 17 residues. Trimming cost V 0 bases and J 8 bases, with 20 bases left between them. Germline V gene sequence: CDR1 SGHDN, CDR2 FVKESK. The CDR3 DNA sequence: TGTGCCAGCAGCCAAGATCTGGGAGGGGTCGTCGGTTACACCATATATTTT. This gives the protein CASSQDLGGVVGYTIYF. Together with reference TRBV14 and TRBJ1-3, the CDR3 gives the full variable domain: EAGVTQFPSHSVIEKGQTVTLRCDPISGHDNLYWYRRVMGKEIKFLLHFVKESKQDESGMPNNRFLAERTGGTYSTLKVQPAELEDSGVYFCASSQDLGGVVGYTIYFGEGSWLTVV.

This clone appeared a single time. The V and J genes are TRBV7-8 and TRBJ1-2; TRBD1 might be the D (5 bases). Germline V CDR1 and CDR2: SGHVS, FQNEAQ. The ends were cut back, 5 bases at V and 8 bases at J, with 15 bases in the middle. The CDR3 is made up of 13 amino acids. DNA of the CDR3: TGTGCCAGCAGCCCCCTCCCAGGGTCCGGCTACACCTTC. Translated: CASSPLPGSGYTF.

This chain joins TRBV3-1 (or the pseudogene TRBV3-2) and TRBJ1-1; no clear D gene. This CDR3 is built from 14 residues. Deletions cut 4 bases from V and 10 bases from J, with 19 bases between. Germline CDR1 is LGHDT and CDR2 is YNNKEL (reference sequence). CDR3 coding DNA: TGTGCCAGCAGCCCCGATGGGCCTCAACTGGGAGCTTTCTTT. It is translated as CASSPDGPQLGAFF.

Comment on this clone: The sample carries other DNA sequences with the same CDR3. This sequence joins TRBV6-5 and TRBJ1-5; D gene uncertain. Trimming took 6 bases from V and 0 from J, leaving 6 bases between them. Germline lookup yields CDR1 MNHEY and CDR2 SVGAGI. This CDR3 spans 13 amino acids. CDR3 region: CASRKYSNQPQHF. The CDR3, as DNA: TGTGCCAGCAGGAAGTATAGCAATCAGCCCCAGCATTTT.

The chain has TRBV7-9 and TRBJ1-5; TRBD1 matches at 8 bases. With V trimmed by 4 bases and J by 5 bases, 10 bases remained unmatched. Germline assignment: CDR1 SEHNR and CDR2 FQNEAQ (reference sequence). The CDR3 runs to 16 residues. The CDR3 bases are TGTGCCAGCAGCTCATCCTTGGACAGGGCTGATCAGCCCCAGCATTTT. Protein sequence: CASSSSLDRADQPQHF.

The chain joins TRBV6-5 to TRBJ2-7; 12 nucleotides match TRBD2. CDR3 length: 13 residues. V shed 7 bases and J 6 bases; nucleotides not matched to a gene: 4. Germline CDR1 reads MNHEY; CDR2 reads SVGAGI. CDR3 sequence: CASITSGRLEQYF. CDR3 DNA sequence: TGTGCCAGCATCACTAGCGGGAGGCTCGAGCAGTACTTC.

This chain connects TRBV28 to TRBJ2-7; possibly TRBD1 or TRBD2 for D (5 bases each). CDR1 is MDHEN, CDR2 SYDVKM, per germline. Trimming left V 4 bases short and J 0 bases short, with 7 bases between. The CDR3 covers 13 residues. Written as DNA, the CDR3 is TGTGCCAGCAGTTCAGGGAGCTCCTACGAGCAGTACTTC. This gives the protein CASSSGSSYEQYF.

This clone has only one observation. The chain has TRBV6-5 and TRBJ1-5; D might be TRBD1 (5 bases). V was shortened by 4 bases and J by 0 bases, with 13 bases between the two germline ends. Germline lookup yields CDR1 MNHEY and CDR2 SVGAGI. The CDR3 is made up of 16 amino acids. The CDR3 DNA reads as TGTGCCAGCAGTTCCGATGGACAACGTAGCAATCAGCCCCAGCATTTT. It translates to CASSSDGQRSNQPQHF.